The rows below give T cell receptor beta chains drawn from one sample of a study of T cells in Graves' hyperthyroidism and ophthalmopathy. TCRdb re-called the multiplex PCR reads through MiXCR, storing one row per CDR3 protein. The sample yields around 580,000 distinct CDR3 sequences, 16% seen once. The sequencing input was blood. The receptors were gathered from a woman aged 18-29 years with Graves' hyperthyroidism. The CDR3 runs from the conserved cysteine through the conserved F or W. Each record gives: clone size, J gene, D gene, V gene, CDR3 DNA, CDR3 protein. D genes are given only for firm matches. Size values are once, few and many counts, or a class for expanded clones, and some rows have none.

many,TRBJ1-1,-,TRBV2,TGTGCCAGCAGCGAGGGGGGTATCACTGAAGCTTTCTTT,CASSEGGITEAFF
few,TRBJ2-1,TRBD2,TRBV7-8,TGTGCCAGCAGCTTGAGACTAGCGGGGGGCCGGGGTGAGCAGTTCTTC,CASSLRLAGGRGEQFF
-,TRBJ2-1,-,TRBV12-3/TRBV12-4,TGTGCCAGCAGTTTAGAATTCGGGGCCAACAATGAGCAGTTCTTC,CASSLEFGANNEQFF
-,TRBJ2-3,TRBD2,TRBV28,TGTGCCAGCAGTTTATTCGTAGCGGGAGGGTCAGATACGCAGTATTTT,CASSLFVAGGSDTQYF
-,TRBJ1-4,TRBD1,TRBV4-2,TGTGCCAGCAGCCAGCGGGACAGCCTGAGTGTTGAAAAACTGTTTTTT,CASSQRDSLSVEKLFF
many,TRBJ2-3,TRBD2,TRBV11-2,TGTGCCAGCAGCCCTGAGCGGGACACAGATACGCAGTATTTT,CASSPERDTDTQYF
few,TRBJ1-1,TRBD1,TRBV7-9,TGTGCCAGCAGCTTAGCGACAGGGGGCTCGACTTTCTTT,CASSLATGGSTFF
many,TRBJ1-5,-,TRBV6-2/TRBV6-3,TGTGCCAGCAGTTACTCGTCCGGACACTTGGGTCAGCCCCAGCATTTT,CASSYSSGHLGQPQHF
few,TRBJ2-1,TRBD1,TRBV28,TGTGCCAGCAGTCAAGGGACAGTGCAGTTCTTC,CASSQGTVQFF
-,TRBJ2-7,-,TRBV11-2,TGTGCCAGCAGCTTAGATCTGGCGACGAGGGAGCAGTACTTC,CASSLDLATREQYF
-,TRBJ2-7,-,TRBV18,TGTGCCAGCTCACGCGTAGGGGACGGCTCCTACGAGCAGTACTTC,CASSRVGDGSYEQYF
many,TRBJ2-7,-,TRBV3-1,TGTGCCAGCAGCCAAGTCGGCCAGGGAAGCTACGAGCAGTACTTC,CASSQVGQGSYEQYF
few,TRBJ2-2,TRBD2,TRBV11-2,TGTGCCAGCAGCTCCACCCGACCCTTCAGCGGGGGGGCCTGGGGGGAGCTGTTTTTT,CASSSTRPFSGGAWGELFF
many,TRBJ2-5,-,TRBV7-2,TGTGCCAGCAGCTTAGAGGGGTTGAAGACCCAGTACTTC,CASSLEGLKTQYF
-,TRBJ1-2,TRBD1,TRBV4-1,TGCGCCAGCAGCCAAATGGCCGATTGGACAGGGGATGGCTACACCTTC,CASSQMADWTGDGYTF
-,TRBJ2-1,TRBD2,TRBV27,TGTGCCAGCAGTTTCCGGACTAGCGGGGCCTACAATGAGCAGTTCTTC,CASSFRTSGAYNEQFF